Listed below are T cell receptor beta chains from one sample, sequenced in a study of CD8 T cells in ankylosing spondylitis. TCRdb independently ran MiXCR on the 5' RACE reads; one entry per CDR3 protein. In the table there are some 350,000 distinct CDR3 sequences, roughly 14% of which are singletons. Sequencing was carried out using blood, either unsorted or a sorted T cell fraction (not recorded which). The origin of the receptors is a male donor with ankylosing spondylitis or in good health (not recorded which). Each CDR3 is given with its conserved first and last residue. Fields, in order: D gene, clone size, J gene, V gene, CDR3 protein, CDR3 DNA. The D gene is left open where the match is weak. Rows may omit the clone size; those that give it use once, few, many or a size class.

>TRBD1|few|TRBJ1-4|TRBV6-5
CASSPSAGGGEKLFF
TGTGCCAGCAGTCCCTCGGCAGGGGGAGGTGAAAAACTGTTTTTT
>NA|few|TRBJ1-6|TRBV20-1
CSARENASNSPLHF
TGCAGTGCTAGAGAGAACGCAAGCAATTCACCCCTCCACTTT
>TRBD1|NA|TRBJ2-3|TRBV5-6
CASSLFRGQDTQYF
TGTGCCAGCAGCTTGTTCAGGGGGCAAGATACGCAGTATTTT
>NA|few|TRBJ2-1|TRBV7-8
CASSLISGQGYEQFF
TGTGCCAGCAGCTTAATTAGTGGCCAGGGGTATGAGCAGTTCTTC
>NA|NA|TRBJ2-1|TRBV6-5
CASSYSAGGSYNEQFF
TGTGCCAGCAGTTACTCAGCCGGGGGCTCCTACAATGAGCAGTTCTTC
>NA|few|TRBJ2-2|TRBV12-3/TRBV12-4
CASSGLPPGYTGELFF
TGTGCCAGCTCGGGACTCCCGCCGGGGTACACCGGGGAGCTGTTTTTT
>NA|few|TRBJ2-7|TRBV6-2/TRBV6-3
CASSYSGDGTNEQYF
TGTGCCAGCAGTTACTCGGGGGACGGGACCAACGAGCAGTACTTC
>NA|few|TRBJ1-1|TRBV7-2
CASSLAVRAKAFF
TGTGCCAGCAGCTTAGCCGTGAGGGCGAAAGCTTTCTTT
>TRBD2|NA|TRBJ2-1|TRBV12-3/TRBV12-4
CASKPGLAAYNEQFF
TGTGCCAGCAAACCGGGACTAGCGGCCTACAATGAGCAGTTCTTC
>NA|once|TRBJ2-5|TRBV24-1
CATSDSDSQETQYF
TGTGCCACCAGTGATTCGGACAGTCAAGAGACCCAGTACTTC
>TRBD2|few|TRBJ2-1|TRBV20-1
CSVSGGSLNEQFF
TGCAGTGTTAGCGGGGGTTCTTTAAATGAGCAGTTCTTC
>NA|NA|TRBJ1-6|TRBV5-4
CASSLDSSAYNSPLHF
TGTGCCAGCAGCTTGGACTCATCGGCCTATAATTCACCCCTCCACTTT
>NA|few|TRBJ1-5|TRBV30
CAWDGAAGPQHF
TGTGCCTGGGACGGGGCTGCGGGGCCCCAGCATTTT
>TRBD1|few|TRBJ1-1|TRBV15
CATSRDLTGRGEAFF
TGTGCCACCAGCAGAGATTTGACAGGGAGAGGTGAAGCTTTCTTT
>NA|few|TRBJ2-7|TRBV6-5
CASSYKPGPVGEQYF
TGTGCCAGCAGTTACAAGCCGGGGCCCGTCGGCGAGCAGTACTTC
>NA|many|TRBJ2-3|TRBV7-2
CASSFSRPQGAQYF
TGTGCCAGCAGCTTTTCACGGCCTCAAGGAGCGCAGTATTTT
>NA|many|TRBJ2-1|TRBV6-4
CASRKSGAGNEQFF
TGTGCCAGCCGAAAATCAGGCGCAGGCAATGAGCAGTTCTTC
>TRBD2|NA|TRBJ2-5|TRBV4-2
CASSQELAGGQETQYF
TGTGCCAGCAGCCAAGAACTAGCGGGGGGGCAAGAGACCCAGTACTTC
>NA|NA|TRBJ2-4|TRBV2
CASRPPVIAKNIQYF
TGTGCCAGCCGACCCCCTGTTATAGCCAAAAACATTCAGTACTTC
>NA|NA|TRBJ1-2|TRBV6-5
CASSSSAPYYGYTF
TGTGCCAGCAGCTCCTCGGCACCTTACTATGGCTACACCTTC
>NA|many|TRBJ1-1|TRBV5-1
CASAGHSNTEAFF
TGCGCCAGCGCGGGACACTCGAACACTGAAGCTTTCTTT
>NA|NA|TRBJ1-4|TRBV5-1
CASSLFLNEKLFF
TGCGCCAGCAGCTTGTTTTTGAATGAAAAACTGTTTTTT
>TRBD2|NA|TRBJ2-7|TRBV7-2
CASSFPTSGSYEQYF
TGTGCCAGCAGCTTTCCGACTAGCGGTTCCTACGAGCAGTACTTC
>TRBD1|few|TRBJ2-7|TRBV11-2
CASSLGGVGGDEQYF
TGTGCCAGCAGCTTAGGTGGGGTAGGGGGCGACGAGCAGTACTTC
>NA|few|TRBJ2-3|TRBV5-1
CASGVSLPTDTQYF
TGCGCCAGCGGGGTCTCCCTCCCCACAGATACGCAGTATTTT
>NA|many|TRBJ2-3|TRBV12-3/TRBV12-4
CASSSGSSTDTQYF
TGTGCCAGCAGTTCAGGATCGAGCACAGATACGCAGTATTTT
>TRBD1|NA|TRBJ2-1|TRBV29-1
CSVDPGQVTYNEQFF
TGCAGCGTTGACCCGGGACAGGTGACCTACAATGAGCAGTTCTTC
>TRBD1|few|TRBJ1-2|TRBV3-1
CASSQGAPTGGNYGYTF
TGTGCCAGCAGCCAAGGGGCGCCCACAGGGGGAAACTATGGCTACACCTTC
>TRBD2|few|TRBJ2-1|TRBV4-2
CASSQDRSSGRFYNEQFF
TGTGCCAGCAGCCAAGATAGATCGAGCGGGAGATTCTACAATGAGCAGTTCTTC
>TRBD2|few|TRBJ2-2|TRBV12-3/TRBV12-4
CASSLGGAGTKNTGELFF
TGTGCCAGCAGTTTAGGGGGAGCGGGGACTAAAAACACCGGGGAGCTGTTTTTT
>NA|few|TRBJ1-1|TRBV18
CATSTENTEAFF
TGTGCCACCTCAACAGAGAACACTGAAGCTTTCTTT
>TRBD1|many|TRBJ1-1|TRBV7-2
CASSPDRVNTEAFF
TGTGCCAGCAGCCCTGACAGGGTGAACACTGAAGCTTTCTTT
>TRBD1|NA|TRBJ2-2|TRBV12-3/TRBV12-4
CASSRGQGVGTGELFF
TGTGCCAGCAGTCGAGGCCAGGGGGTAGGCACCGGGGAGCTGTTTTTT
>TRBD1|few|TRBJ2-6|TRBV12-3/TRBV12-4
CASRDTGGFSGANVLTF
TGTGCCAGCAGGGATACAGGGGGCTTCTCTGGGGCCAACGTCCTGACTTTC
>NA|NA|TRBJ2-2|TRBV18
CASFSRAPDGELFF
TGTGCCAGCTTTTCTCGGGCTCCCGACGGGGAGCTGTTTTTT
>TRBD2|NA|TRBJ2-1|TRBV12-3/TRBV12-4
CASNLAGGPYNEQFF
TGTGCCAGCAACCTAGCGGGGGGGCCCTACAATGAGCAGTTCTTC
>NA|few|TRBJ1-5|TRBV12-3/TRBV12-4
CASSSGRINQPQHF
TGTGCCAGCAGCTCGGGACGGATCAATCAGCCCCAGCATTTT
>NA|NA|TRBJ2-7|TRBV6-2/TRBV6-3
CASRRTGGPLYEQYF
TGTGCCAGCAGGCGGACCGGAGGGCCTCTGTACGAGCAGTACTTC
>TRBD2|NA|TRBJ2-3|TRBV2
CATRLTSGEADTQYF
TGTGCCACCCGGCTTACTAGCGGGGAGGCAGATACGCAGTATTTT
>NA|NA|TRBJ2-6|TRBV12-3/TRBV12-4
CASSLTGFNSGANVLTF
TGTGCCAGCAGCCTGACAGGATTTAACTCTGGGGCCAACGTCCTGACTTTC
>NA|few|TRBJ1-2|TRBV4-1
CASSPEEATNYGYTF
TGCGCCAGCAGCCCTGAGGAAGCAACTAACTATGGCTACACCTTC
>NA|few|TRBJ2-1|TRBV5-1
CASSLARVSDEQFF
TGCGCCAGCAGCTTGGCCAGGGTTAGTGATGAGCAGTTCTTC
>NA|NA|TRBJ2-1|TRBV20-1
CSAGGGRGNEQFF
TGCAGTGCTGGTGGTGGTCGGGGGAATGAGCAGTTCTTC
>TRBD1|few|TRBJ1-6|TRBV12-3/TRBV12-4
CASSLRTGVNSPLHF
TGTGCCAGCAGTCTCCGGACAGGTGTTAATTCACCCCTCCACTTT
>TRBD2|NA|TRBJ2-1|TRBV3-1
CASSQDGGASGRNEQFF
TGTGCCAGCAGCCAAGATGGCGGGGCTAGCGGGAGAAATGAGCAGTTCTTC
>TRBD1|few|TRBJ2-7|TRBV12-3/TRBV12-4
CASSLRQGASYEQYF
TGTGCCAGCAGTCTGCGGCAGGGGGCATCCTACGAGCAGTACTTC
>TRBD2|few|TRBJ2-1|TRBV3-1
CASRRLAGNEQFF
TGTGCCAGCAGAAGACTAGCGGGCAATGAGCAGTTCTTC
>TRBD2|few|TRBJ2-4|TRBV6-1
CASSQTSGGVSKNIQYF
TGTGCCAGCAGCCAGACTAGCGGGGGTGTTTCCAAAAACATTCAGTACTTC
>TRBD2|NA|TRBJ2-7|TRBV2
CASSEAELAVSSYEQYF
TGTGCCAGCAGTGAAGCGGAACTAGCGGTGAGCTCCTACGAGCAGTACTTC
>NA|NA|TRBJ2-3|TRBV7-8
CASTQGAGTDTQYF
TGTGCCAGCACCCAAGGGGCCGGCACAGATACGCAGTATTTT
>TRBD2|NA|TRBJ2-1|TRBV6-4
CASSSTGTSGFDEQFF
TGTGCCAGCAGTTCGACTGGGACTAGCGGATTTGATGAGCAGTTCTTC
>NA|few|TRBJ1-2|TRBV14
CASSRDLVTGVDGYTF
TGTGCCAGCAGCCGAGACCTCGTGACAGGAGTGGATGGCTACACCTTC
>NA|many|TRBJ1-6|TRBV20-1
CSARDRRTANSPLHF
TGCAGTGCTAGAGATCGTAGGACAGCAAATTCACCCCTCCACTTT
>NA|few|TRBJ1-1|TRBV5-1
CASSSPENTEAFF
TGCGCCAGCAGCTCCCCGGAGAACACTGAAGCTTTCTTT